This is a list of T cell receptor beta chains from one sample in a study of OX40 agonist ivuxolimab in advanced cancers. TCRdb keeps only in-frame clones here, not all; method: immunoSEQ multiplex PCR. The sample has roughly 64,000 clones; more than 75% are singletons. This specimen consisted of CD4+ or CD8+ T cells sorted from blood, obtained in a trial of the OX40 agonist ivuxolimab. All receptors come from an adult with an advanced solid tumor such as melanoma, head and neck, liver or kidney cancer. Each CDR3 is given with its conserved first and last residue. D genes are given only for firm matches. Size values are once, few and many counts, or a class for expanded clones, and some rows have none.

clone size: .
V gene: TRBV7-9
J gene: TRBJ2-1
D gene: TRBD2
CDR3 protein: CASRPRAGGSYNEQFF
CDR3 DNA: TGTGCCAGCAGACCGCGAGCGGGGGGCTCCTACAATGAGCAGTTCTTC

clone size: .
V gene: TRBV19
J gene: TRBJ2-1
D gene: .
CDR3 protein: CATIGWARNEQFF
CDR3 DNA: TGTGCCACTATAGGGTGGGCCCGCAATGAGCAGTTCTTC

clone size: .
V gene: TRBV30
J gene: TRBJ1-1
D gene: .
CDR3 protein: CAGQNKDLPAFF
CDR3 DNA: TGTGCCGGACAAAACAAGGACCTACCGGCTTTCTTT

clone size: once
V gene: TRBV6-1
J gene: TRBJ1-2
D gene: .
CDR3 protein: CASSGDREGGYTF
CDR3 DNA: TGTGCCAGCAGTGGGGACCGCGAAGGCGGCTACACCTTC

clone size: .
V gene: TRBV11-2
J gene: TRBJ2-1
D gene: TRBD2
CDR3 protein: CASSLGAGGSNEQFF
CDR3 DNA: TGTGCCAGCAGCTTAGGAGCGGGAGGGTCCAATGAGCAGTTCTTC

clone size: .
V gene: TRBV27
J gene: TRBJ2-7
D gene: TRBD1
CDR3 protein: CASSFGTGPYEQYF
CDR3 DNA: TGTGCCAGCAGTTTTGGGACAGGCCCCTACGAGCAGTACTTC

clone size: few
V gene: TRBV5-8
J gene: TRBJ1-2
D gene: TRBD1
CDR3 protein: CASSLGQGGAYGYTF
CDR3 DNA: TGTGCCAGCAGCCTTGGACAGGGGGGAGCCTATGGCTACACCTTC

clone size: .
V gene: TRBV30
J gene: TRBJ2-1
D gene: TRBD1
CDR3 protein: CAWSLRQGIRFF
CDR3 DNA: TGTGCCTGGAGTCTCCGACAGGGGATCCGGTTCTTC

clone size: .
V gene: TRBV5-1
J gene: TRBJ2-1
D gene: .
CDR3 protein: CASSFAQTGGKKFF
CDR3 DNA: TGCGCCAGCAGCTTTGCGCAGACAGGCGGAAAAAAGTTCTTC

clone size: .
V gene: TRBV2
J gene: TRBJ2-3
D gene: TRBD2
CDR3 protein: CASSGGLAGSTDTQYF
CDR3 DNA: TGTGCCAGCAGTGGGGGACTAGCGGGCAGCACAGATACGCAGTATTTT

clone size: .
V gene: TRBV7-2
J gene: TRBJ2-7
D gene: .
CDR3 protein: CASSRWLRFEQYF
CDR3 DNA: TGTGCCAGCAGCCGATGGTTGAGGTTCGAGCAGTACTTC

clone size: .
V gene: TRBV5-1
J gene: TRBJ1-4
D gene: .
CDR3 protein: CASKGTNEKLFF
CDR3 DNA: TGCGCCAGCAAGGGGACTAATGAAAAACTGTTTTTT

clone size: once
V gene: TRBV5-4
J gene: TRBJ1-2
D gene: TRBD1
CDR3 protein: CASSQDRGVGGYTF
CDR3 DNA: TGTGCCAGCAGCCAAGACAGGGGCGTCGGCGGCTACACCTTC

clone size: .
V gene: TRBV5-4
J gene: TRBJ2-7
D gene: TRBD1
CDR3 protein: CASSPRQGNDEQYF
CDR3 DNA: TGTGCCAGCAGCCCTAGACAGGGTAACGACGAGCAGTACTTC

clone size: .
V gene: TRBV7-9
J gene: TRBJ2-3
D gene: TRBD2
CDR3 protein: CASSRKGTSGVFWDTQYF
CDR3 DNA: TGTGCCAGCAGCCGAAAAGGGACTAGCGGGGTCTTTTGGGATACGCAGTATTTT

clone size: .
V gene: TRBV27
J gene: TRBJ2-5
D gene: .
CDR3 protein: CASTRSTGETQYF
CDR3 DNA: TGTGCCAGCACCCGCAGTACTGGGGAGACCCAGTACTTC

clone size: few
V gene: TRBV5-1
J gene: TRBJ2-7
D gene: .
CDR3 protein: CASSFSWDEQYF
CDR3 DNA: TGCGCCAGCAGCTTCAGCTGGGACGAGCAGTACTTC

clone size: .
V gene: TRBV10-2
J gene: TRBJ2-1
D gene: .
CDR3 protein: CASKASYNEQFF
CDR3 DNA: TGCGCCAGCAAGGCCTCCTACAATGAGCAGTTCTTC

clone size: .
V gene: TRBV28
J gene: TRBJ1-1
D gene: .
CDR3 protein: CASSLGGRTVFRDTEAFF
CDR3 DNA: TGTGCCAGCAGTCTGGGGGGGAGGACCGTGTTTCGGGACACTGAAGCTTTCTTT

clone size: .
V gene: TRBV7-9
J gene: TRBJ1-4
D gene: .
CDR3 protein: CASSYGSLNEKLFF
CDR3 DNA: TGTGCCAGCAGCTACGGGAGCCTTAATGAAAAACTGTTTTTT

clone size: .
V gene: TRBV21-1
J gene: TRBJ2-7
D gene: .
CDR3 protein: CASSKAKAYEQYF
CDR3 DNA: TGTGCCAGCAGCAAAGCTAAGGCTTACGAGCAGTACTTC

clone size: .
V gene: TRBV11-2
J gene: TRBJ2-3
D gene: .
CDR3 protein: CASSPPRGDTQYF
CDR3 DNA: TGTGCCAGCAGCCCGCCCCGGGGAGATACGCAGTATTTT

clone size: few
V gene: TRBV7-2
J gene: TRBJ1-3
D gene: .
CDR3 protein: CASSSSVGGNTIYF
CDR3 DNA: TGTGCCAGCAGCTCTAGTGTAGGTGGAAACACCATATATTTT

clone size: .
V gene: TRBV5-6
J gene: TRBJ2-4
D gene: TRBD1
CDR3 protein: CASSLGTVTNIQYF
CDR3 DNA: TGTGCCAGCAGCTTAGGGACAGTGACAAACATTCAGTACTTC

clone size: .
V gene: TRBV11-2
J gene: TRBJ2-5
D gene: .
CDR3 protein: CASRGGSRGLETQYF
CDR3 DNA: TGTGCCAGCAGGGGAGGGTCCAGGGGGCTAGAGACCCAGTACTTC

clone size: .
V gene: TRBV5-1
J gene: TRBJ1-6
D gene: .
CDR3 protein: CASSLLTYNSPLHF
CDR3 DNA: TGCGCCTCGTCCCTCCTCACCTATAATTCACCCCTCCACTTT

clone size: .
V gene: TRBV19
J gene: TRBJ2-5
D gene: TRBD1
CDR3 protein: CASSLQGAGETQYF
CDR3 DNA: TGTGCCAGTAGTCTACAGGGGGCAGGAGAGACCCAGTACTTC

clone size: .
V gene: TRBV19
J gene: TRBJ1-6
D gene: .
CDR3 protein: CASSHLDVRSPLHF
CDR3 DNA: TGTGCCAGTAGCCATTTGGACGTCAGGTCACCCCTCCACTTT

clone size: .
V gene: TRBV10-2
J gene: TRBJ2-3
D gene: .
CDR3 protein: CASINGGRFTDTQYF
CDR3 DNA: TGCGCCAGCATAAATGGAGGGAGGTTCACAGATACGCAGTATTTT

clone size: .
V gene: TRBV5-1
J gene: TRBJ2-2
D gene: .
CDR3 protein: CASSLAYRDNTGELFF
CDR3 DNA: TGCGCCAGCAGCTTGGCGTATCGGGACAACACCGGGGAGCTGTTTTTT

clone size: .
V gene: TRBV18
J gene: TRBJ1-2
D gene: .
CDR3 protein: CASSPREDKEGYTF
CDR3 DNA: TGTGCCAGCTCACCGAGGGAAGATAAGGAGGGCTACACCTTC

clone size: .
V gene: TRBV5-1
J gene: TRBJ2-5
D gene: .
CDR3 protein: CASREMSQETQYF
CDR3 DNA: TGCGCCAGCCGGGAGATGAGCCAAGAGACCCAGTACTTC

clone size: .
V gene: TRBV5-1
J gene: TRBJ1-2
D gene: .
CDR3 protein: CASSLNAGGGRGYTF
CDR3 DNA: TGCGCCAGCAGCTTGAACGCGGGCGGCGGTCGTGGCTACACCTTC

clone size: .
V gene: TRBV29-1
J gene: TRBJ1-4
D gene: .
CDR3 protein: CSVVTPHKNSGGEKLFF
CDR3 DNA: TGCAGCGTTGTTACTCCGCATAAAAATTCCGGCGGGGAAAAACTGTTTTTT

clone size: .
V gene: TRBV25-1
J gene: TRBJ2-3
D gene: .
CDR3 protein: CASSEPGGTDTQYF
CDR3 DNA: TGTGCCAGCAGTGAACCAGGGGGCACAGATACGCAGTATTTT

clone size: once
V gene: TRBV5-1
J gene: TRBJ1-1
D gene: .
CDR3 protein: CTSSLERLNTEAFF
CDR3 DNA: TGCACCAGCAGCTTGGAACGGTTGAACACTGAAGCTTTCTTT

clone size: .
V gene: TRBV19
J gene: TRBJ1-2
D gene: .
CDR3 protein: CASSGGRVTTYGYTF
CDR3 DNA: TGTGCCAGTAGTGGAGGGCGGGTCACGACGTATGGCTACACCTTC

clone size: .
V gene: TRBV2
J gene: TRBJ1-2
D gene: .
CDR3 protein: CASRSEYGYTF
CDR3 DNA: TGTGCCAGCAGGAGTGAGTATGGCTACACCTTC

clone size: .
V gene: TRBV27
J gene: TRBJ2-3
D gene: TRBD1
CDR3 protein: CASSLGTGAPEQDTQYF
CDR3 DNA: TGTGCCAGCAGTTTGGGGACAGGGGCCCCGGAGCAAGATACGCAGTATTTT

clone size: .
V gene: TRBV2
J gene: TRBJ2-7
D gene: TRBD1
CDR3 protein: CASRDPGTGGYEQYF
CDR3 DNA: TGTGCCAGCAGGGATCCCGGGACAGGGGGTTACGAGCAGTACTTC